What follows are 22 T cell receptor beta chains derived from one specimen sequenced in a study of cytotoxic CD8 clonotypes in ibrutinib-treated CLL. The repertoire was sequenced with immunoSEQ multiplex PCR; TCRdb's copy has only in-frame clones and lacks some. The sample has about 300,000 clones, around 77% seen once; the top ten hold around 6%. Specimen: PBMCs, collected at disease progression, from a patient treated with ibrutinib. The source of these receptors is a human donor with chronic lymphocytic leukemia.

The rearrangement links TRBV10-3 to TRBJ2-3, with 9 bases matching TRBD1. CDR3 length equals 16 residues. Germline CDR1 reads ENHRY; CDR2 reads SYGVKD. V gave up 0 bases and J gave up 1 base; unmatched junction bases: 2. The CDR3 spells CAISESRQGGTDTQYF. The DNA of the CDR3 is TGTGCCATCAGTGAGTCGAGACAGGGGGGCACAGATACGCAGTATTTT.

This chain joins TRBV15 and TRBJ2-1, with 13 bases fitting TRBD2. Germline CDR1 is LNHNV and CDR2 is YYDKDF (reference sequence). The CDR3 spans 18 residues. The trim removed 3 bases at V and 5 bases at J, leaving 10 bases unmatched. The CDR3 DNA sequence: TGTGCCACCAGCAGCAAGAACCGACTAGCGGGAGGCCACAATGAGCAGTTCTTC. This codes for CATSSKNRLAGGHNEQFF.

The V gene is TRBV12-2, the J gene TRBJ2-3; no check of the table's D call, TRBD2, against the DNA was made. TRBV12-2 is termed a pseudogene. The CDR3 has 13 residues. DNA for the CDR3: TGTGCAATGCCGGGACTAGCGGGGGGGACGCAGTATTTT. This sequence encodes CAMPGLAGGTQYF.

The rearrangement links TRBV5-1 to TRBJ2-1; tentatively, D is TRBD1 (5 bases). V was cut by 6 bases and J by 6 bases, with 19 bases left in between. The V gene's germline CDR1 is SGHRS and CDR2 YFSETQ. This CDR3 is built from 15 residues. This CDR3 is CASKWGRVWINEQFF. In DNA, the CDR3 is TGCGCCAGCAAATGGGGCAGGGTATGGATCAATGAGCAGTTCTTC.

The chain carries TRBV5-4 and TRBJ2-7, with TRBD2 matching over 13 bases. The J segment lost 3 bases and the V segment lost 0 bases, leaving 3 bases of the junction unmatched. The V gene's germline CDR1 is SGHNT and CDR2 YYREEE (reference sequence). The CDR3 has 16 amino acids. The CDR3 loop reads CASSLAGLAGNYEQYF. CDR3 nucleotide sequence: TGTGCCAGCAGCTTGGCGGGACTAGCGGGAAACTACGAGCAGTACTTC.

V usage is TRBV7-8 and J usage is TRBJ1-2, with a tentative D call TRBD1 (5 bases). Between the trimmed V and J ends, which lost 4 bases and 7 bases, there was a span of 7 bases. This CDR3 comprises 11 residues. From germline, CDR1 is SGHVS and CDR2 FQNEAQ. The CDR3 nucleotides read TGTGCCAGCAGCTCAGACAGTGGCTACACCTTC. It yields the protein CASSSDSGYTF.

The rearrangement links TRBV4-1 to TRBJ2-7, with 7 bases fitting TRBD1. V lost 1 base, J lost 6 bases, and 9 bases stayed unmatched. This CDR3 is 15 amino acids long. Germline lookup yields CDR1 MGHRA and CDR2 YSYEKL. CDR3: CASSQVTGDTREQYF. CDR3 DNA: TGCGCCAGCAGCCAAGTCACAGGGGACACTCGCGAGCAGTACTTC.

The CDR3 DNA reads as TGTGCCAGCAGCGTAGGGCACCCCACCGGGGAGCTGTTTTTT. Encoded protein: CASSVGHPTGELFF. The chain uses TRBV9 and TRBJ2-2, with D uncertain. CDR3 length: 14 residues. Germline lookup yields CDR1 SGDLS and CDR2 YYNGEE. V lost 0 bases and J 4 bases, leaving 7 bases between the germline ends.

The chain combines TRBV6-4 with TRBJ2-5; 9 positions agree with TRBD1. CDR3 size: 15 residues. Trimming cost V 3 bases and J 4 bases; bases outside gene matches: 6. From germline, CDR1 is MRHNA and CDR2 SNTAGT. The DNA of the CDR3 is TGTGCCAGCAGTGATCGGACAGGGGAGGGAGAGACCCAGTACTTC. Its protein product is CASSDRTGEGETQYF.

The chain couples TRBV6-5 to TRBJ2-5; D uncertain. Deletions cut 6 bases from V and 3 bases from J, with 14 bases between. The germline CDR1 and CDR2 sequences are MNHEY and SVGAGI. The CDR3 runs 14 residues. CDR3 residues: CASSPAGREETQYF. The CDR3 nucleotides read TGTGCCAGCAGCCCGGCTGGACGGGAAGAGACCCAGTACTTC.

This chain connects TRBV7-6 to TRBJ2-1; D is unresolved. Germline V CDR1 and CDR2: SGHVS, FNYEAQ. The CDR3 sequence is 13 residues long. V shed 2 bases and J shed 6 bases, with 8 bases lying between them. As DNA, the CDR3 is TGTGCCAGCAGCTTATTAGGGTTCAATGAGCAGTTCTTC. This codes for CASSLLGFNEQFF. Variable domain in full (rest from reference TRBV7-6 and TRBJ2-1): GAGVSQSPRYKVTKRGQDVALRCDPISGHVSLYWYRQALGQGPEFLTYFNYEAQQDKSGLPNDRFSAERPEGSISTLTIQRTEQRDSAMYRCASSLLGFNEQFFGPGTRLTVL.

J is TRBJ2-7 and V is TRBV12-5; no clear D. Per the germline V gene, CDR1 is LGHNT and CDR2 is FRNRAP. CDR3 length equals 13 residues. V was shortened by 9 bases and J by 1 base, with 13 bases between the two germline ends. As DNA, the CDR3 is TGTGCTAGACCTTCCTCCAGTTCCTACGAGCAGTACTTC. Residues: CARPSSSSYEQYF.

The chain is built from TRBV27 and TRBJ2-7; 10 nucleotides match TRBD2. Trimming took 0 bases from V and 3 from J; bases not matched to a gene: 5. Germline CDR1 is MNHEY and CDR2 is SMNVEV (reference sequence). This CDR3 is built from 16 residues. The CDR3 nucleotides read TGTGCCAGCAGTTTATCTAGGCTAGCGGGGGTCTACGAGCAGTACTTC. Its translation is CASSLSRLAGVYEQYF.

J is TRBJ1-2 and V is TRBV5-5; a weak D match, TRBD1 (6 bases). Per the germline V gene, CDR1 is SGHKS and CDR2 is YYEKEE (reference sequence). The CDR3 is 13 amino acids. V was pared by 3 bases and J by 7 bases, with 13 bases between. CDR3 sequence reads: CASSSTGTGGYTF. CDR3 coding DNA: TGTGCCAGCAGCTCTACAGGGACTGGTGGCTACACCTTC.

The J gene is TRBJ2-7, the V gene TRBV10-1; TRBD2 matches at 10 bases. Unmatched junction bases numbered 3, after V lost 10 bases and J lost 3 bases. There are 12 residues in the CDR3. In germline, CDR1 is WNHNN, CDR2 SYGVQD (reference sequence). This CDR3 reads CATSSGSYEQYF. Here the CDR3 DNA reads TGCGCCACCTCTAGCGGGAGCTACGAGCAGTACTTC.

The chain recombines TRBV11-3 with TRBJ2-5; a weak D match, TRBD2 (5 bases). Germline values: CDR1 SGHNT, CDR2 YENEEA. Trimming pared 8 bases from V and 4 bases from J, leaving 11 bases between. CDR3 size: 12 residues. This chain's CDR3 is CASGRVRETQYF. CDR3 in DNA: TGTGCCAGCGGGAGAGTCCGAGAGACCCAGTACTTC.

The V and J genes are TRBV7-6 and TRBJ2-1; D is undetermined. This CDR3 is built from 16 residues. V lost 3 bases and J lost 4, with 16 bases in between. Germline loops: CDR1 SGHVS, CDR2 FNYEAQ. CDR3 nucleotides: TGTGCCAGCAGCTTTCGTAGGATACAGACGTACAATGAGCAGTTCTTC. It specifies CASSFRRIQTYNEQFF.

The V gene is TRBV27, the J gene TRBJ2-7; 12 bases map to TRBD2. This CDR3 has 17 residues. Germline CDR1 is MNHEY and CDR2 is SMNVEV (reference sequence). V was pared by 1 base and J by 3 bases, with 7 bases of the junction left unmatched. The DNA of the CDR3 is TGTGCCAGCAGTTTATATGGACTAGCGGGATCTCTCTACGAGCAGTACTTC. Its translation: CASSLYGLAGSLYEQYF.

The V gene is TRBV2, the J gene TRBJ1-2; D call uncertain. The V and J ends lost 8 bases and 3 bases respectively, with 13 bases between them. Germline V CDR1 and CDR2: SNHLY, FYNNEI. This CDR3 is 13 amino acids long. The CDR3 DNA follows: TGTGCCAGCGAATCTGGGAGGGACTATGGCTACACCTTC. Translating it yields CASESGRDYGYTF.

This clone came up once. The V call is TRBV11-2, the J call TRBJ2-3; unclear D gene. There are 12 residues in the CDR3. Germline lookup yields CDR1 SGHAT and CDR2 FQNNGV. V was shortened by 0 bases and J by 5 bases, with 3 bases between the two germline ends. CDR3 region: CASSLDLDTQYF. As DNA, the CDR3 is TGTGCCAGCAGCTTAGATCTAGATACGCAGTATTTT.

This chain links TRBV21-1 with TRBJ2-5; TRBD1 is taken as the D call from the table, unchecked against the DNA. TRBV21-1 constitutes a pseudogene. The CDR3 spans 13 residues. Here the CDR3 reads CASPHPNQETQYF. The CDR3 nucleotides are TGTGCCAGCCCCCATCCAAACCAAGAGACCCAGTACTTC.

This rearrangement joins TRBV19 to TRBJ1-2, with D unclear. Trimming took off 4 bases at V and 0 bases at J, with 15 bases between the two ends. This CDR3 is 16 amino acids long. The germline gives CDR1 LNHDA, CDR2 SQIVND (reference sequence). The CDR3 coding sequence is TGTGCCAGTAGTACCAGGATAGGGATGGCTAACTATGGCTACACCTTC. Protein sequence: CASSTRIGMANYGYTF.